The present T cell receptor beta chain was sequenced within a study of cytomegalovirus exposure and HLA in healthy donors. Remarks on this clone: What it binds is not known.

PCR was performed using 60 Vbeta and 13 Jbeta primers. Sequencing used immunoSEQ multiplex PCR; TCRdb keeps in-frame clones, though not all of them. Among about 120,000 clones, 60% to 85% were seen once, and the ten largest hold almost 5%. Findings and caveats of the study: In a later analysis, V- and J-gene trimming of beta chains associated with a DCLRE1C missense variant, replicated independently. The classifier, whose performance was assessed in both the original and validation cohorts, reportedly diagnosed cytomegalovirus status with high specificity and sensitivity. Some public TCRs appeared in many individuals, while most sequences were rare. Overall, about 160 TCR beta chains were annotated as cytomegalovirus-associated.

The TCR comes from a man aged 50-59 years in good health and CMV-seropositive. Sequencing used PBMCs.

Here the CDR3 DNA reads TGTGCCTGGGATTACGGACAGACCCACCAGTACTTC. This encodes CAWDYGQTHQYF. This chain connects TRBV30 to TRBJ2-7; the D gene is possibly TRBD1 (6 bases). The CDR3 runs to 12 residues. Deletions cut 5 bases from V and 10 bases from J, with 18 bases between. In germline, CDR1 is GTSNPN, CDR2 SVGIG (reference sequence).